This is a list of T cell receptor beta chains from one sample in a study of T cell responses to AZD1222 COVID-19 vaccine. The table came from immunoSEQ multiplex PCR; TCRdb's copy has only in-frame clones and leaves some out. The sample yields 100,000 to 150,000 clones, about 93% seen once. This specimen consisted of peripheral blood, obtained on day 0 of AZD1222 vaccination. The receptor set was obtained from an adult in good health. The CDR3 runs from the conserved cysteine through the conserved F or W. Fields, in order: J gene, D gene, V gene, clone size, CDR3 protein, CDR3 DNA. A D gene is named only where the DNA matches it firmly. Size tells how often a clone was seen (once, few, many) or the class of an expanded clone, and some rows leave it out.

TRBJ1-1,TRBD1,TRBV19,few,CASSPGQGVAAFF,TGTGCCAGTAGCCCAGGACAGGGGGTCGCGGCTTTCTTT
TRBJ2-1,-,TRBV9,-,CASSVAGLLYNEQFF,TGTGCCAGCAGCGTAGCTGGACTTTTGTACAATGAGCAGTTCTTC
TRBJ1-6,-,TRBV9,-,CASSVRQDNSPLHF,TGTGCCAGCAGCGTAAGACAGGATAATTCACCCCTCCACTTT
TRBJ2-6,-,TRBV5-6,-,CASSDRMGDSGANVLTF,TGTGCCAGCAGCGACAGGATGGGAGACTCTGGGGCCAACGTCCTGACTTTC
TRBJ2-7,-,TRBV4-1,few,CASSQGRNTGSPYEQYF,TGCGCCAGCAGCCAAGGTCGCAACACAGGGAGCCCCTACGAGCAGTACTTC
TRBJ2-7,-,TRBV28,-,CASRPAGMSYEQYF,TGTGCCAGCAGACCAGCGGGCATGAGCTACGAGCAGTACTTC
TRBJ1-6,TRBD1,TRBV19,-,CASRVRVQGVNSPLHF,TGTGCCAGTCGGGTAAGGGTCCAGGGGGTCAATTCACCCCTCCACTTT
TRBJ1-5,TRBD1,TRBV20-1,-,CSASGQGRNQPQHF,TGCAGTGCTAGTGGACAGGGTCGAAATCAGCCCCAGCATTTT
TRBJ2-5,-,TRBV15,-,CATSRANRDETQYF,TGTGCCACCAGCAGAGCCAACAGGGATGAGACCCAGTACTTC
TRBJ1-2,TRBD1,TRBV3-1/TRBV3-2,-,CATRQGGYGYTF,TGTGCCACCCGACAGGGAGGCTATGGCTACACCTTC
TRBJ1-5,TRBD1,TRBV27,-,CASGDRGQPQHF,TGTGCCAGCGGAGACAGGGGACAGCCCCAGCATTTT
TRBJ1-2,TRBD1,TRBV18,-,CASSPRPGTGGVGGYTF,TGTGCCAGCTCACCGCGTCCCGGGACAGGGGGCGTAGGCGGCTACACCTTC
TRBJ2-7,TRBD1,TRBV4-2,-,CASSSGTGAYEQYF,TGTGCCAGCAGCTCCGGGACAGGGGCCTACGAGCAGTACTTC
TRBJ2-7,TRBD2,TRBV5-1,-,CASSLFGAGGQYEQYF,TGCGCCAGCAGCTTGTTCGGAGCGGGGGGGCAGTACGAGCAGTACTTC
TRBJ2-5,-,TRBV5-6,-,CASSELSAETQYF,TGTGCCAGCAGCGAGCTATCGGCAGAGACCCAGTACTTC
TRBJ2-1,-,TRBV11-2,-,CASSLRGRGNNEQFF,TGTGCCAGCAGCTTAAGAGGTCGTGGGAACAATGAGCAGTTCTTC
TRBJ2-2,-,TRBV10-3,-,CAISLQGGRTGELFF,TGTGCCATCAGTCTTCAGGGGGGCCGCACCGGGGAGCTGTTTTTT